These 18 T cell receptor beta chains were sequenced from one sample in a study of blood T cell repertoires in COVID-19. The repertoire was sequenced with immunoSEQ multiplex PCR; TCRdb's copy has only in-frame clones and lacks some. The profile covers 200,000 or so clones, with 84% appearing a single time and 13% taken by the ten largest. The sequenced material came from peripheral blood. These receptor sequences come from a human donor in a cohort sampled during active COVID-19.

This clone was detected only a few times. This chain uses TRBV5-1 with TRBJ2-3; 9 bases line up with TRBD2. The CDR3 extends over 18 amino acids. Germline trimming cut 4 bases from V and 4 bases from J; bases unmatched to any gene: 16. Germline V lookup: CDR1 SGHRS, CDR2 YFSETQ. Here the CDR3 reads CASSPQPMISGSADTQYF. CDR3 DNA: TGCGCCAGCAGCCCCCAACCCATGATTAGCGGGAGTGCAGATACGCAGTATTTT.

The chain uses TRBV7-9 and TRBJ2-3; 12 nucleotides agree with TRBD2. This CDR3 is built from 16 residues. V trimming: 5 bases; J trimming: 4 bases; junction bases outside the gene matches: 7. Germline values: CDR1 SEHNR, CDR2 FQNEAQ (reference sequence). The CDR3 DNA reads as TGTGCCAGCAGCCCGAGACTAGCGGGAGCGCCAGATACGCAGTATTTT. Encoded protein: CASSPRLAGAPDTQYF.

The gene calls are TRBV18 and TRBJ1-3; D remains unclear. The CDR3 has 14 amino acids. The V gene lost 0 bases and the J gene lost 1 base, with 4 bases spanning the gap. CDR1 and CDR2 (germline): KGHSH, LQKENI. In nucleotides, the CDR3 is TGTGCCAGCTCACCACCCCCTTCTGGAAACACCATATATTTT. Amino acid sequence: CASSPPPSGNTIYF. Full variable domain (missing parts from reference TRBV18 and TRBJ1-3): NAGVMQNPRHLVRRRGQEARLRCSPMKGHSHVYWYRQLPEEGLKFMVYLQKENIIDESGMPKERFSAEFPKEGPSILRIQQVVRGDSAAYFCASSPPPSGNTIYFGEGSWLTVV.

The J gene is TRBJ2-3, the V gene TRBV25-1, with D perhaps matching TRBD2 (6 bases). The CDR3 is 13 amino acids. Germline CDR1 and CDR2: MGHDK and SYGVNS. V was cut by 6 bases and J by 0 bases, with 7 bases left in between. The CDR3 region has the DNA TGTGCCAGCAGACTAGCTAGCACAGATACGCAGTATTTT. Its translation is CASRLASTDTQYF.

V is TRBV4-1 and J is TRBJ2-1; 7 bases agree with TRBD2. The germline CDR1 and CDR2 sequences are MGHRA and YSYEKL. The CDR3 sequence is 18 residues long. The J segment lost 1 base and the V segment lost 1 base, leaving 10 bases of the junction unmatched. The CDR3 protein is CASSQVSSGQASYNEQFF. The CDR3 DNA reads as TGCGCCAGCAGCCAAGTCTCTAGCGGCCAGGCGTCCTACAATGAGCAGTTCTTC.

This chain links TRBV28 with TRBJ2-6; D not resolved. Germline V gene lookup returns CDR1 MDHEN and CDR2 SYDVKM. V lost 1 base and J 2 bases, leaving 6 bases between the germline ends. The CDR3 covers 15 residues. The CDR3 nucleotides read TGTGCCAGCAGTTTATCTCGGGCTGGGGCCAACGTCCTGACTTTC. It translates to CASSLSRAGANVLTF.

The V call is TRBV28, the J call TRBJ2-7; 9 bases match TRBD1. Germline CDR1 is MDHEN and CDR2 is SYDVKM. This CDR3 has 15 amino acids. After removal of 2 bases from V and 3 bases from J, the junction contained 5 bases not matched to a gene. CDR3 DNA: TGTGCCAGCAGTTTAGGCGGGACAGGGTTCTACGAGCAGTACTTC. It is translated as CASSLGGTGFYEQYF.

This sequence joins TRBV19 and TRBJ2-7, with TRBD1 as a possible D gene (5 bases). The CDR3 totals 15 residues. The germline gives CDR1 LNHDA, CDR2 SQIVND (reference sequence). Trimming took off 3 bases at V and 2 bases at J, with 14 bases between the two ends. In DNA, the CDR3 is TGTGCCAGTAGTATGTCAAAGGGGTCCGCCTACGAGCAGTACTTC. Translating it yields CASSMSKGSAYEQYF.

V and J are TRBV19 and TRBJ1-2; 8 nucleotides agree with TRBD1. The CDR3 covers 13 residues. Germline trimming cut 7 bases from V and 4 bases from J; bases unmatched to any gene: 5. Germline-derived CDR1 and CDR2 are LNHDA and SQIVND (reference sequence). In DNA, the CDR3 is TGTGCCAGTACCAGGGGGCAAAGCTATGGCTACACCTTC. This sequence encodes CASTRGQSYGYTF. Variable domain in full (rest from reference TRBV19 and TRBJ1-2): DGGITQSPKYLFRKEGQNVTLSCEQNLNHDAMYWYRQDPGQGLRLIYYSQIVNDFQKGDIAEGYSVSREKKESFPLTVTSAQKNPTAFYLCASTRGQSYGYTFGSGTRLTVV.

The rearrangement links TRBV19 to TRBJ2-3, with a weak D call TRBD2 (5 bases). Germline CDR1 reads LNHDA; CDR2 reads SQIVND (reference sequence). The CDR3 consists of 16 residues. The V and J ends lost 5 bases and 2 bases respectively, with 17 bases between them. In DNA, the CDR3 is TGTGCCAGTAGTCCCAGGACTCTACTGATCACAGATACGCAGTATTTT. It yields the protein CASSPRTLLITDTQYF.

The rearrangement joins TRBV2 to TRBJ1-3; D is perhaps TRBD1 (6 bases). Germline V gene lookup returns CDR1 SNHLY and CDR2 FYNNEI. The ends were cut back, 6 bases at V and 0 bases at J, with 12 bases in the middle. The CDR3 extends over 15 amino acids. The chain's CDR3 is CASREQGFSGNTIYF. The CDR3 DNA reads as TGTGCCAGCAGAGAACAGGGCTTCTCTGGAAACACCATATATTTT.

The V gene is TRBV5-4, the J gene TRBJ2-7; 10 bases are shared with TRBD2. CDR3 size: 18 residues. The V gene end was trimmed by 1 base and the J gene end by 2 bases; junction bases not matched to a gene: 12. Per germline, CDR1 SGHNT and CDR2 YYREEE (reference sequence). The CDR3 loop reads CASSLRQGHLAGAYEQYF. The CDR3 DNA follows: TGTGCCAGCAGCTTGCGACAGGGGCACCTAGCGGGAGCCTACGAGCAGTACTTC.

The chain recombines TRBV28 with TRBJ1-3; TRBD1 matches at 9 bases. Germline loops: CDR1 MDHEN, CDR2 SYDVKM. V shed 3 bases, J shed 0 bases, and the junction held 9 bases outside the gene matches. CDR3 length: 18 amino acids. For the CDR3, the DNA is TGTGCCAGCAGTTTTCGGGACAGGGTTTGGCCCTCTGGAAACACCATATATTTT. It encodes CASSFRDRVWPSGNTIYF.

The genes are TRBV2 and TRBJ2-2; weak D call: TRBD2 (5 bases). Trimming left V 7 bases short and J 5 bases short, with 11 bases between. The CDR3 spans 13 residues. CDR1 is SNHLY and CDR2 is FYNNEI in the germline V gene. CDR3 sequence (DNA): TGTGCCAGCAACGAGCGGAGGACCGGGGAGCTGTTTTTT. Its protein product is CASNERRTGELFF. Together with reference TRBV2 and TRBJ2-2, the CDR3 gives the full variable domain: EPEVTQTPSHQVTQMGQEVILRCVPISNHLYFYWYRQILGQKVEFLVSFYNNEISEKSEIFDDQFSVERPDGSNFTLKIRSTKLEDSAMYFCASNERRTGELFFGEGSRLTVL.

V is TRBV21-1 and J is TRBJ2-3; TRBD1 was called by the table and not checked on the DNA. TRBV21-1 is reported as a pseudogene. The CDR3 consists of 17 residues. CDR3 coding DNA: TGTGCCAGCATGGGACAGGGCGACGCCCGTAGCACAGATACGCAGTATTTT. Translating it yields CASMGQGDARSTDTQYF.

CDR3 amino acids: CASSQGGTVNEKLFF. The CDR3 DNA sequence: TGTGCCAGCAGCCAAGGCGGGACAGTTAATGAAAAACTGTTTTTT. This chain joins TRBV3-1 (or the pseudogene TRBV3-2) and TRBJ1-4, with 7 positions matching TRBD1. With V trimmed by 1 base and J by 4 bases, 3 bases remained unmatched. The CDR3 consists of 15 residues. Germline V lookup: CDR1 LGHDT, CDR2 YNNKEL (reference sequence).

This chain links TRBV2 with TRBJ2-5; 7 bases match TRBD1. The CDR3 is 15 residues long. The germline CDR1 and CDR2 sequences are SNHLY and FYNNEI. V lost 6 bases to trimming and J lost 5 bases; unmatched junction nucleotides: 12. CDR3 in amino acids: CASSARATGPETQYF. The CDR3 nucleotides are TGTGCCAGCAGCGCAAGGGCGACAGGGCCCGAGACCCAGTACTTC.

V gene TRBV28 combines with J gene TRBJ1-4; 8 bases match TRBD1. The trim removed 6 bases at V and 5 bases at J, leaving 8 bases unmatched. The germline V gene encodes CDR1 MDHEN and CDR2 SYDVKM. The CDR3 contains 15 residues. CDR3 DNA: TGTGCCAGCAGCCTACCCGGGACAGGCAATGAAAAACTGTTTTTT. Its protein is CASSLPGTGNEKLFF.